This entry lists 18 T cell receptor beta chains sequenced from one sample in a study of vaccination effects on CD4 cells after COVID-19. Assay: immunoSEQ multiplex PCR; the TCRdb copy retains only in-frame clones and omits some. The data hold tens of thousands of clones, with around 81% observed a single time. The antigens of these receptors remain unknown. Within the ViraFEST assay, antigen-specific CD4+ T cells underwent expansion with viral peptide pools prior to sequencing. Around day 10 of culture, CD4+ T cells were separated out. Participants each got two BNT162b2 or mRNA-1273 vaccine doses. The specimen was CD4+ T cells from PBMCs cultured with HCoV-229E spike peptides, collected after COVID-19 vaccination. These receptors originate from a human donor who received a COVID-19 vaccine.

V is TRBV6-1 and J is TRBJ1-3; 7 bases match TRBD1. V lost 4 bases, J lost 2 bases, and 8 bases stayed unmatched. This CDR3 spans 16 amino acids. Germline V gives CDR1 MNHNS, CDR2 SASEGT. The CDR3 coding sequence is TGTGCCAGCAGTGCTCGACAGGGAGTCACTGGAAACACCATATATTTT. Translation: CASSARQGVTGNTIYF.

This chain uses TRBV27 with TRBJ2-3; D gene unclear. Germline CDR1 MNHEY, CDR2 SMNVEV (reference sequence). This CDR3 is built from 13 residues. The V end lost 2 bases, the J end lost 5 bases, and 8 bases lay between the germline ends. The CDR3 reads CASSLKRQDTQYF. CDR3 nucleotides: TGTGCCAGCAGTTTAAAAAGGCAAGATACGCAGTATTTT.

The V call is TRBV19, the J call TRBJ1-5, with 8 bases aligning to TRBD1. The V segment lost 3 bases and the J segment 4 bases; nucleotides outside the gene matches: 5. This CDR3 contains 15 residues. The germline CDR1 and CDR2 sequences are LNHDA and SQIVND (reference sequence). The chain's CDR3 is CASSMAGQANQPQHF. The DNA for the CDR3 is TGTGCCAGTAGTATGGCGGGACAGGCAAATCAGCCCCAGCATTTT.

The chain links TRBV28 to TRBJ2-7; D is possibly TRBD1 (6 bases). Germline CDR1 and CDR2: MDHEN and SYDVKM. Trimming cost V 4 bases and J 2 bases, with 15 bases left between them. The CDR3 spans 15 residues. The CDR3 loop is CASSSRQDHAYEQYV. As DNA, the CDR3 is TGTGCCAGCAGTTCAAGACAGGACCATGCCTACGAGCAGTACGTC.

This sequence joins TRBV7-9 and TRBJ1-1; D may be TRBD1 (6 bases). V was pared by 5 bases and J by 0 bases, with 10 bases between. CDR1 is SEHNR and CDR2 is FQNEAQ in the germline V gene (reference sequence). There are 14 residues in the CDR3. For the CDR3, the DNA is TGTGCCAGCAGCCTCAGGGGTTTGAACACTGAAGCTTTCTTT. Translated, it gives CASSLRGLNTEAFF.

This clone was seen a handful of times. The V gene is TRBV9, the J gene TRBJ2-5; D ambiguous. The V gene's germline CDR1 is SGDLS and CDR2 YYNGEE. The V end lost 0 bases, the J end lost 1 base, and 10 bases lay between the germline ends. The CDR3 contains 15 residues. The CDR3 spells CASSVGRAVQETQYF. CDR3 bases: TGTGCCAGCAGCGTAGGTCGGGCGGTCCAAGAGACCCAGTACTTC.

This clone showed up just once. The chain joins TRBV6-5 to TRBJ2-7, with D possibly matching TRBD2 (6 bases). Germline-derived CDR1 and CDR2 are MNHEY and SVGAGI. V gave up 4 bases and J gave up 4 bases, with 17 bases separating them. The CDR3 runs to 15 residues. As DNA, the CDR3 is TGTGCCAGCAGTTCGGGGCGGGACGGAGATTACGAGCAGTACGTC. It codes for CASSSGRDGDYEQYV.

CDR3 nucleotide sequence: TGTGCTAGTGGTTTGGTAGCCAATCAGCCCCAGCATTTT. It codes for CASGLVANQPQHF. This chain connects TRBV12-5 to TRBJ1-5, with unresolved D. Germline CDR1 and CDR2: LGHNT and FRNRAP. The CDR3 length is 13 residues. Trimming took 0 bases from V and 3 from J, leaving 3 bases between them.

CDR3 sequence: CASSQYRGSNQPQHF. For the CDR3, the DNA is TGCGCCAGCAGCCAATACAGGGGCAGCAATCAGCCCCAGCATTTT. This chain connects TRBV4-3 to TRBJ1-5; 7 bases line up with TRBD1. This CDR3 comprises 15 residues. Trimming took 2 bases from V and 1 from J; bases not matched to a gene: 2. Germline V gene lookup returns CDR1 LGHNA and CDR2 YSLEER.

The chain combines TRBV19 with TRBJ1-3; D is possibly TRBD1 (5 bases). The ends were cut back, 3 bases at V and 4 bases at J, with 22 bases in the middle. The germline V gene encodes CDR1 LNHDA and CDR2 SQIVND (reference sequence). CDR3 length: 18 amino acids. The CDR3 protein is CASSMDFPGMFIGNTIYF. The CDR3 nucleotides read TGTGCCAGTAGTATGGATTTCCCAGGGATGTTCATCGGAAACACCATATATTTT.

This clone was observed a single time. The CDR3 spells CASSLAGQLGRDNYGYTF. Written as DNA, the CDR3 is TGCGCCAGCAGCCTCGCGGGACAACTGGGCCGGGATAACTATGGCTACACCTTC. The J gene is TRBJ1-2, the V gene TRBV5-1; possible D gene TRBD1, 6 bases. Germline V lookup: CDR1 SGHRS, CDR2 YFSETQ. This CDR3 has 18 amino acids. V was pared by 4 bases and J by 1 base, with 23 bases between.

This clone has only one observation. The rearrangement links TRBV6-5 to TRBJ1-2; D is unclear. The CDR3 covers 15 residues. V lost 8 bases and J 3 bases, leaving 19 bases between the germline ends. From germline, CDR1 is MNHEY and CDR2 SVGAGI. CDR3 in amino acids: CASRLVGSTDYGYTF. CDR3 nucleotides: TGTGCCAGCCGTCTTGTCGGCTCTACTGACTATGGCTACACCTTC.

This rearrangement joins TRBV7-9 to TRBJ2-3; 15 bases are a match to TRBD2. Germline-derived CDR1 and CDR2 are SEHNR and FQNEAQ (reference sequence). Germline trimming cut 5 bases from V and 1 base from J; bases unmatched to any gene: 7. The CDR3 has 18 residues. CDR3 amino acids: CASSTYGTSGGRTDTQYF. The CDR3 DNA reads TGTGCCAGCAGCACGTACGGGACTAGCGGGGGGCGCACAGATACGCAGTATTTT.

The chain employs TRBV9 and TRBJ2-1; 13 bases are a match to TRBD2. The CDR3 sequence is 16 residues long. The germline V gene encodes CDR1 SGDLS and CDR2 YYNGEE. Trimming at V came to 0 bases and at J to 8 bases, leaving 5 bases not matched to a gene. CDR3 sequence: CASSVVGTSGIDEQFF. The CDR3 nucleotides are TGTGCCAGCAGCGTAGTAGGGACTAGCGGGATCGATGAGCAGTTCTTC.

This clone turned up a few times. This chain joins TRBV5-1 and TRBJ2-1, with 8 bases fitting TRBD2. J lost 2 bases, V lost 3 bases, and 4 bases had no gene match. The CDR3 has 15 residues. From germline, CDR1 is SGHRS and CDR2 YFSETQ. Written as DNA, the CDR3 is TGCGCCAGCAGCTCTGCGGGGGGAACCTACAATGAGCAGTTCTTC. The encoded protein is CASSSAGGTYNEQFF.

The gene calls are TRBV5-1 and TRBJ1-4; TRBD1 matches at 7 bases. CDR1 and CDR2 from the germline V gene are SGHRS and YFSETQ. The V segment lost 4 bases and the J segment 4 bases; nucleotides outside the gene matches: 10. CDR3 length: 16 residues. The CDR3: CASSPGTVGGNEKLFF. The CDR3 region has the DNA TGCGCCAGCAGCCCCGGGACAGTTGGAGGTAATGAAAAACTGTTTTTT.

The chain employs TRBV7-7 and TRBJ2-1; 10 nucleotides line up with TRBD1. Losses at the gene ends were 2 bases for V and 4 bases for J; bases not matched to a gene: 5. CDR1 is SSHAT and CDR2 is FNYEAQ in the germline V gene (reference sequence). There are 16 residues in the CDR3. This chain's CDR3 is CASSLHGTGAYNEQFF. In nucleotides, the CDR3 is TGTGCCAGCAGCTTACATGGGACAGGGGCGTACAATGAGCAGTTCTTC.

V is TRBV23-1 and J is TRBJ2-7, with TRBD1 identical over 9 bases. Being an ORF, TRBV23-1 has a function that is uncertain. The CDR3 loop spans 17 amino acids. V lost 0 bases to trimming and J lost 4 bases; unmatched junction nucleotides: 10. The CDR3 DNA is TGCGCCAGCAGTCAATCCATCGGGGACAGGGCTGTTTACGAGCAGTACGTC. Amino acids: CASSQSIGDRAVYEQYV.